What follows describes a single TCR beta chain. The antigen is unknown. The sample belongs to a study of T cell responses to AZD1222 COVID-19 vaccine. Study-wide findings and caveats: It was only a handful of AZD1222 recipients who were seropositive at baseline. Donors were chiefly white British, with a greater number of females, and clonal diversity was perhaps underestimated.

Germline CDR1 is SNHLY and CDR2 is FYNNEI. CDR3 length: 11 residues. V lost 7 bases to trimming and J lost 4 bases, with 7 bases between them. Measured with immunoSEQ multiplex PCR; TCRdb has only the in-frame clones, and not every one. The sample lists 110,000 to 150,000 clones, 80% to 90% occurring once. The genes are TRBV2 and TRBJ1-2; the D is unclear. The sample was peripheral blood, taken on day 0 of AZD1222 vaccination. The sequence was collected from an adult in good health. CDR3 nucleotide sequence: TGTGCCAGCACCCCCCGCTATGGCTACACCTTC. This sequence encodes CASTPRYGYTF.